This TCR beta chain comes out of a study of T-cell memory formation after mild COVID-19. Study details: The TCR clusters were mostly specific to one donor. Whole-study results and caveats: CD4+ bias marked clones expanding day 15 to 37, unlike balanced contracting clones. A second wave of clones peaked on day 37, and their SARS-CoV-2 specificity went unconfirmed.

Unmatched junction bases numbered 4, after V lost 5 bases and J lost 2 bases. Germline CDR1 SGHAT, CDR2 FQNNGV. The CDR3 contains 15 residues. As regards this clonotype: What it binds is unknown.

One entry per CDR3 protein results from TCRdb running MiXCR on the 5' RACE reads. Among 250,000 to 350,000 distinct CDR3 sequences listed, about 15% were seen once. Sequenced sample: PBMCs or a T cell subset sorted from them (not recorded which). The TCR comes from a man aged 18 to 35 who had mild COVID-19 (a few samples of this study predate the infection). Cell type and time point are not known. The chain employs TRBV11-2 and TRBJ2-2, with 8 nucleotides matching TRBD1. This CDR3 is CASSKDRGNTGELFF. DNA for the CDR3: TGTGCCAGCAGCAAAGACAGGGGAAACACCGGGGAGCTGTTTTTT.